This T cell receptor (beta chain) originates from a study of blood T cells in healthy people across ages. V dropped 4 bases and J dropped 4 bases, with 10 bases sitting between them. Germline-derived CDR1 and CDR2 are MGHRA and YSYEKL. This CDR3 comprises 14 residues. This clonotype showed up many times. The use of a sample-barcoded 5' primer and a J-beta primer mix characterized a second PCR of roughly 6 to 12 cycles. TCRdb independently ran MiXCR on the 5' RACE reads; one entry per CDR3 protein. The table shows under 2 million distinct CDR3 sequences, with roughly 30% occurring only once. V gene TRBV4-1 combines with J gene TRBJ2-2; perhaps TRBD1 as D (6 bases). The sequence derives from a woman younger than 45 in good health. The specimen was blood. The CDR3 here is CASSLDRTTGELFF. The CDR3 DNA follows: TGCGCCAGCAGCCTCGACAGGACCACCGGGGAGCTGTTTTTT.